The 8 T cell receptor beta chains reported below all come from one sample, sequenced in a study of vaccination and CD4 T cells after COVID-19 (dated by TCRdb to the early 2020s). To prepare the library, PCR was applied. TCRdb names Illumina iSeq 100 as the instrument used. TCRdb took the public reads, trimmed them with fastp at Q25, ran MiXCR for clone calling and kept in-frame beta chains. Rows with a matching CDR3 protein are joined into one entry that keeps the most common DNA and genes. The sample includes about 18,000 distinct CDR3 sequences, with 50% to 65% observed a single time. The biggest ten clones account for roughly 1.1% of the sample. The sequences come from CD4+ T cells from blood, collected after SARS-CoV-2 vaccination. The receptors stem from a human donor who had recovered from COVID-19.

This clonotype was seen more than once but under ten times. The chain uses TRBV20-1 and TRBJ1-1; TRBD1 might be the D (6 bases). Germline values: CDR1 DFQATT, CDR2 SNEGSKA (reference sequence). The CDR3 has 12 residues. The V end lost 5 bases, the J end lost 5 bases, and 12 bases lay between the germline ends. CDR3 sequence reads: CSAAGTRTEAFF. CDR3 DNA sequence: TGCAGTGCTGCCGGGACACGAACTGAAGCTTTCTTT.

The sample holds a few counts of this clonotype. The chain combines TRBV2 with TRBJ2-3; possibly TRBD2 for D (6 bases). Germline CDR1 reads SNHLY; CDR2 reads FYNNEI. The V and J ends lost 7 bases and 5 bases respectively, with 13 bases between them. This CDR3 has 13 residues. Here the CDR3 reads CASIRERRDTQYF. CDR3 sequence (DNA): TGTGCCAGCATCCGGGAGAGGAGAGATACGCAGTATTTT.

In its sample, this clonotype was seen once. The chain joins TRBV10-2 to TRBJ1-1; D not resolved. V was cut by 2 bases and J by 11 bases, with 15 bases left in between. CDR1 and CDR2 from the germline V gene are WSHSY and SAAADI. The CDR3 has 13 residues. In DNA, the CDR3 is TGCGCCAGCAGTGAGCATTCGGGATTGGATGCTTTCTTT. It specifies CASSEHSGLDAFF.

V and J are TRBV25-1 and TRBJ2-1; D unclear. CDR3 length: 14 amino acids. Germline V CDR1 and CDR2: MGHDK, SYGVNS. Trimming cost V 3 bases and J 5 bases, with 11 bases left between them. CDR3 sequence (DNA): TGTGCCAGCAGTGACACCACCTCTAACAATGAGCAGTTCTTC. Translation: CASSDTTSNNEQFF.

This chain joins TRBV20-1 and TRBJ2-1; TRBD2 matches 9 bases. V dropped 5 bases and J dropped 5; count of bases not matched to a gene: 13. The CDR3 is 16 amino acids. CDR1 is DFQATT and CDR2 is SNEGSKA in the germline V gene (reference sequence). The CDR3 DNA follows: TGCAGTGCTCCTGTAGCGGGAGCAACCCCGGACAATGAGCAGTTCTTC. Residues: CSAPVAGATPDNEQFF.

This clonotype was recorded only once. This rearrangement joins TRBV2 to TRBJ2-5; the D gene is possibly TRBD1 (5 bases). Between the trimmed V and J ends, which lost 1 base and 2 bases, there was a span of 17 bases. The germline gives CDR1 SNHLY, CDR2 FYNNEI. The CDR3 covers 17 residues. CDR3 sequence: CASSEVGPGWEQETQYF. CDR3 bases: TGTGCCAGCAGTGAAGTCGGGCCAGGGTGGGAACAAGAGACCCAGTACTTC.

The chain uses TRBV6-1 and TRBJ2-7; D ambiguous. Trimming cost V 7 bases and J 4 bases, with 11 bases left between them. This CDR3 region has 12 residues. CDR1 MNHNS and CDR2 SASEGT come from the germline V gene. In nucleotides, the CDR3 is TGTGCCAGCATATGGGTATGGTACGAGCAGTACTTC. Translating it yields CASIWVWYEQYF.

This clonotype was seen a handful of times. The chain has TRBV15 and TRBJ1-4; D remains ambiguous. The CDR3 is 15 residues long. V gave up 8 bases and J gave up 4 bases, with 17 bases separating them. Germline CDR1 is LNHNV and CDR2 is YYDKDF (reference sequence). CDR3 in amino acids: CATSLSGQINEKLFF. CDR3 coding DNA: TGTGCCACCTCACTGTCTGGTCAGATTAATGAAAAACTGTTTTTT.